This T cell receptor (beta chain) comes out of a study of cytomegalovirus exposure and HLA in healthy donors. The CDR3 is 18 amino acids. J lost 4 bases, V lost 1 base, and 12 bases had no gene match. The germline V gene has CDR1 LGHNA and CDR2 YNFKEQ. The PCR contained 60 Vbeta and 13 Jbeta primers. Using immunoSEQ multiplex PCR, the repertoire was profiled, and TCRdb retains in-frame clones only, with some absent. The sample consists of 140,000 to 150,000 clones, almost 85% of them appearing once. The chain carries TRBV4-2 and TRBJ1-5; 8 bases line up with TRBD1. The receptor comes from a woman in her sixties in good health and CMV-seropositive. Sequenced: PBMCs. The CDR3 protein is CASSQAPSGQGENQPQHF. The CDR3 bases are TGTGCCAGCAGCCAAGCCCCCTCTGGACAGGGAGAGAATCAGCCCCAGCATTTT.